What follows are 14 T cell receptor beta chains derived from one specimen sequenced in a study of T cell repertoires in cytomegalovirus infection. One entry per CDR3 protein, called by TCRdb with MiXCR from the reads. The profile shows some 230,000 distinct CDR3 sequences, over 20% of them singletons. The specimen was CD8+ T cells from PBMCs. The receptor set was obtained from a human donor in good health (CMV status not recorded). Some clones in this sample may be carry-over from other donors' samples.

The rearrangement uses TRBV9 and TRBJ2-1, with D possibly being TRBD2 (5 bases). CDR3 size: 14 residues. Germline V gene data show CDR1 as SGDLS and CDR2 as YYNGEE. Trimming cost V 0 bases and J 8 bases, with 12 bases left between them. The DNA of the CDR3 is TGTGCCAGCAGCGTAGCTTTAAGGACTGATGAGCAGTTCTTC. Its translation: CASSVALRTDEQFF.

The sample holds a few counts of this clonotype. V is TRBV7-9 and J is TRBJ2-3; D perhaps matches TRBD2 (5 bases). The CDR3 has 12 amino acids. The V and J ends lost 1 base and 6 bases respectively, with 5 bases between them. From germline, CDR1 is SEHNR and CDR2 FQNEAQ (reference sequence). The CDR3 sequence is CASSLGRDTQYF. CDR3 nucleotides: TGTGCCAGCAGCTTAGGGAGGGATACGCAGTATTTT.

This clonotype was seen a few times. The chain combines TRBV29-1 with TRBJ1-2, with D perhaps matching TRBD1 (6 bases). CDR1 and CDR2 (germline): SQVTM, ANQGSEA. Trimming left V 6 bases short and J 7 bases short, with 15 bases between. The CDR3 runs to 12 residues. CDR3 residues: CSVSGGLGGYTF. Here the CDR3 DNA reads TGCAGCGTCTCTGGGGGCTTAGGTGGCTACACCTTC.

This clonotype was counted between two and nine times. The rearrangement joins TRBV6-5 to TRBJ2-3, with D possibly matching TRBD2 (5 bases). Deletions cut 5 bases from V and 3 bases from J, with 18 bases between. Germline V lookup: CDR1 MNHEY, CDR2 SVGAGI. The CDR3 spans 16 residues. CDR3 region: CASSPHLGAETDTQYF. Written as DNA, the CDR3 is TGTGCCAGCAGTCCCCATCTTGGAGCGGAGACAGATACGCAGTATTTT.

The rearrangement links TRBV2 to TRBJ2-3; D uncertain. The CDR3 totals 14 residues. CDR1 and CDR2 from the germline V gene are SNHLY and FYNNEI. V was pared by 8 bases and J by 2 bases, with 14 bases between. As DNA, the CDR3 is TGTGCCAGCCCGGACGGCTTTTCCACAGATACGCAGTATTTT. Translated: CASPDGFSTDTQYF.

The genes are TRBV28 and TRBJ1-4; D gene ambiguous. The germline gives CDR1 MDHEN, CDR2 SYDVKM. V was cut by 6 bases and J by 3 bases, with 11 bases left in between. The CDR3 extends over 14 amino acids. The CDR3 sequence: CASSGEGPNEKLFF. The DNA for the CDR3 is TGTGCCAGCAGCGGGGAGGGCCCTAATGAAAAACTGTTTTTT.

This chain joins TRBV19 and TRBJ2-1; 10 bases are a match to TRBD2. This CDR3 is built from 15 residues. With V trimmed by 1 base and J by 8 bases, 5 bases remained unmatched. Germline V gene lookup returns CDR1 LNHDA and CDR2 SQIVND (reference sequence). The CDR3 DNA is TGTGCCAGTAGTATAGGTAGCGGGGGGCTGGATGAGCAGTTCTTC. Amino acids: CASSIGSGGLDEQFF.

The CDR3 protein is CASSLPAGYNEQFF. The CDR3 DNA is TGTGCCAGCAGCTTGCCGGCGGGTTACAATGAGCAGTTCTTC. J is TRBJ2-1 and V is TRBV5-5; weak D call: TRBD2 (5 bases). CDR3 length: 14 amino acids. Germline V gene lookup returns CDR1 SGHKS and CDR2 YYEKEE (reference sequence). V lost 1 base, J lost 4 bases, and 9 bases lay in between.

The chain employs TRBV5-6 and TRBJ2-5; 7 nucleotides align to TRBD2. Germline lookup yields CDR1 SGHDT and CDR2 YYEEEE. There are 14 residues in the CDR3. The V segment lost 3 bases and the J segment 4 bases; nucleotides outside the gene matches: 6. This chain's CDR3 is CASSSTGGPETQYF. The CDR3, as DNA: TGTGCCAGCAGCTCTACGGGGGGACCAGAGACCCAGTACTTC.

This clonotype was seen many times. The rearrangement uses TRBV7-2 and TRBJ2-5; TRBD2 agrees at 8 bases. Trimming removed 1 base from V and 3 bases from J; junction bases left unmatched: 4. The V gene's germline CDR1 is SGHTA and CDR2 FQGNSA. CDR3 length: 15 amino acids. This CDR3 is CASSLVRGEKETQYF. The DNA for the CDR3 is TGTGCCAGCAGCTTAGTGCGGGGGGAGAAAGAGACCCAGTACTTC.

The J gene is TRBJ2-1, the V gene TRBV27, with no clear D. The CDR3 consists of 13 residues. Germline CDR1 and CDR2: MNHEY and SMNVEV (reference sequence). Deletions cut 2 bases from V and 5 bases from J, with 7 bases between. CDR3 DNA sequence: TGTGCCAGCAGTTTAGCACCCAACAATGAGCAGTTCTTC. It encodes CASSLAPNNEQFF.

The chain combines TRBV4-3 with TRBJ2-1, with D possibly matching TRBD1 (6 bases). The CDR3 consists of 15 residues. The V end lost 1 base, the J end lost 7 bases, and 14 bases lay between the germline ends. Germline V CDR1 and CDR2: LGHNA, YSLEER. The CDR3 DNA sequence: TGCGCCAGCAGCCAAGGGGGCAGGGGCTTGAATGAGCAGTTCTTC. Protein sequence: CASSQGGRGLNEQFF.

Only a few counts were recorded for this clonotype. The chain recombines TRBV7-9 with TRBJ2-3, with 7 bases that match TRBD1. CDR3 size: 12 residues. Trimming at V came to 10 bases and at J to 3 bases, leaving 4 bases not matched to a gene. Germline V gene sequence: CDR1 SEHNR, CDR2 FQNEAQ (reference sequence). The CDR3 sequence: CAIVQGTDTQYF. Here the CDR3 DNA reads TGTGCCATCGTACAGGGGACAGATACGCAGTATTTT.

This clonotype was detected only once. The chain joins TRBV3-1 to TRBJ1-5, with unresolved D. V was pared by 0 bases and J by 0 bases, with 6 bases between. Germline V gene sequence: CDR1 LGHDT, CDR2 YNNKEL (reference sequence). The CDR3 spans 15 residues. CDR3 sequence reads: CASSQDPNSNQPQHF. CDR3 sequence (DNA): TGTGCCAGCAGCCAAGACCCTAATAGCAATCAGCCCCAGCATTTT.